This T cell receptor beta chain was retrieved from a study of blood T cells in healthy people across ages. Together with a sample-barcoded 5' primer, a J-beta primer mix was included in a second PCR lasting roughly 6 to 12 cycles. TCRdb reanalysed the 5' RACE reads using MiXCR and keeps one entry per CDR3 protein. The table includes about 730,000 distinct CDR3 sequences, around 40% detected once. This CDR3 has 14 amino acids. Trimming took 7 bases from V and 6 from J; bases not matched to a gene: 12. Germline loops: CDR1 MDHEN, CDR2 SYDVKM. This clonotype has just a few counts. Sequencing was performed on blood. This receptor was taken from a woman aged 60-70 years in good health. The chain has TRBV28 and TRBJ2-7, with TRBD1 matching over 7 bases. The chain's CDR3 is CASIAGTALVEQYF. The CDR3, as DNA: TGTGCCAGCATAGCCGGGACAGCCCTCGTCGAGCAGTACTTC.